The present entry profiles one T cell receptor (beta chain) with its context. The sample belongs to a study of blood T cell repertoires in COVID-19. Clones were sequenced by immunoSEQ multiplex PCR, and TCRdb holds only the in-frame ones, with some missing. The sample yields 55,000 to 80,000 clones, around 82% seen once. Losses at the gene ends were 5 bases for V and 4 bases for J; bases not matched to a gene: 9. CDR1 MNHEY and CDR2 SMNVEV come from the germline V gene (reference sequence). This CDR3 has 16 amino acids. The rearrangement joins TRBV27 to TRBJ2-1, with 9 bases lining up with TRBD2. The specimen was peripheral blood. The sequence was obtained from a human donor in a cohort sampled during active COVID-19. In DNA, the CDR3 is TGTGCCAGCAGTCCCTATAGCGGGAGTATTTACAATGAGCAGTTCTTC. As protein: CASSPYSGSIYNEQFF.